A selection of T cell receptor beta chains follows, all from one sample in a study of graft-versus-host responses after intestinal transplantation. Here immunoSEQ multiplex PCR was the method, and the copy in TCRdb shows in-frame clones only, minus some. The table shows tens of thousands of clones, with roughly 87% occurring only once. Their antigens remain unidentified. The sequencing used unstimulated CD8+ T cells sorted from spleen or lymph node cells, collected before intestinal transplant. These TCRs come from a human donor who received an intestinal transplant. The CDR3 runs from the conserved cysteine through the conserved F or W.

v_call	j_call	cdr3_aa
TRBV28	TRBJ1-2	CASSFSGGSGYTF
TRBV29-1	TRBJ2-1	CSVEPSVAGTGGLNEQFF
TRBV2	TRBJ1-2	CASSLGQEGVYGYTF
TRBV2	TRBJ2-1	CASSESAYNEQFF
TRBV15	TRBJ1-1	CATSSHGQGQRMNTEAFF
TRBV7-9	TRBJ2-3	CASGGQNVTDTQYF
TRBV5-4	TRBJ2-7	CASSFGGNEQYF
TRBV11-2	TRBJ2-7	CASSLGGAGHEQYF
TRBV15	TRBJ1-1	CATSMYPGARAEAFF
TRBV5-1	TRBJ2-7	CASSLGQELYEQYF
TRBV7-9	TRBJ1-2	CASSLTAVPGYGYTF
TRBV7-9	TRBJ2-7	CASSLVQFPYEQYF
TRBV5-5	TRBJ2-1	CASSRTPQPDEQFF
TRBV6-9	TRBJ1-2	CASSYAGTGSNYGYTF
TRBV6-5	TRBJ2-3	CASSYSRDLTDTQYF
TRBV15	TRBJ2-2	CATSRRLKAGSGELFF
TRBV27	TRBJ2-3	CASSGGAVGTQYF
TRBV4-1	TRBJ2-7	CASSQVDGPYEQYF